This paragraph covers one TCR beta chain sequence. This table comes from immunoSEQ multiplex PCR, and its TCRdb copy is limited to in-frame clones, with some not included. The repertoire has more than 70,000 clones, 70% to 90% of them found once; the top ten carry roughly 1.6%. This sample is drawn from a study of T cell responses to AZD1222 COVID-19 vaccine. V lost 2 bases and J lost 3, with 5 bases in between. Germline CDR1 is MNHEY and CDR2 is SVGEGT. The CDR3 runs to 14 residues. This clonotype was sampled from an adult in good health. The source was peripheral blood, collected on day 0 of AZD1222 vaccination. V and J are TRBV6-2 or TRBV6-3 and TRBJ2-6; no clear D. CDR3 protein: CASSYVIGANVLTF. The CDR3 DNA sequence: TGTGCCAGCAGTTACGTTATTGGGGCCAACGTCCTGACTTTC.